These 22 T cell receptor beta chains were all obtained from the same sample, sequenced in a study of shared clonotypes between healthy human individuals. The table came from immunoSEQ multiplex PCR; TCRdb's copy has only in-frame clones and leaves some out. Of millions of clones listed, about 92% are singletons. Sequenced input: naive CD4+ T cells sorted from blood. Subset noted: CD45RA+ positively selected. These receptors all stem from a man in his late teens or twenties in good health.

This rearrangement joins TRBV19 to TRBJ1-2; D unresolved. CDR1 is LNHDA and CDR2 is SQIVND in the germline V gene (reference sequence). The ends were cut back, 5 bases at V and 7 bases at J, with 17 bases in the middle. The length of the CDR3 is 14 residues. CDR3 protein: CASSLAISPGGYTF. CDR3 coding DNA: TGTGCCAGTAGTCTCGCCATCTCGCCGGGTGGCTACACCTTC.

This clone is a singleton in its sample. The chain links TRBV27 to TRBJ2-1; TRBD1 aligns across 10 bases. With 5 bases clipped from V and 7 bases from J, the junction kept 8 bases outside the gene matches. Germline CDR1 is MNHEY and CDR2 is SMNVEV (reference sequence). This CDR3 has 15 amino acids. This CDR3 reads CASSPGTGVRNEQFF. CDR3 nucleotide sequence: TGTGCCAGCAGTCCAGGGACAGGGGTAAGGAATGAGCAGTTCTTC.

There are a few counts of this clone. The V gene is TRBV18, the J gene TRBJ1-5; TRBD1 matches at 7 bases. V gave up 2 bases and J gave up 6 bases; unmatched junction bases: 4. Germline V gene lookup returns CDR1 KGHSH and CDR2 LQKENI. There are 14 residues in the CDR3. CDR3 residues: CASSPNRGGQPQHF. In DNA, the CDR3 is TGTGCCAGCTCACCAAACAGGGGAGGTCAGCCCCAGCATTTT. Looking up the rest from reference TRBV18 and TRBJ1-5 gives the full variable domain: NAGVMQNPRHLVRRRGQEARLRCSPMKGHSHVYWYRQLPEEGLKFMVYLQKENIIDESGMPKERFSAEFPKEGPSILRIQQVVRGDSAAYFCASSPNRGGQPQHFGDGTRLSIL.

The chain joins TRBV18 to TRBJ2-5; no firm D call. This CDR3 region has 12 residues. Germline CDR1 is KGHSH and CDR2 is LQKENI. V was cut by 5 bases and J by 0 bases, with 4 bases left in between. The CDR3 loop is CASSSDQETQYF. The CDR3 DNA reads as TGTGCCAGCTCATCAGACCAAGAGACCCAGTACTTC.

The gene calls are TRBV4-3 and TRBJ2-7, with unresolved D. The V end lost 0 bases, the J end lost 2 bases, and 8 bases lay between the germline ends. The CDR3 consists of 14 residues. Germline CDR1 is LGHNA and CDR2 is YSLEER. CDR3 sequence (DNA): TGCGCCAGCAGCCAAGAGGCCAGGACCTACGAGCAGTACTTC. Protein product: CASSQEARTYEQYF.

The V and J genes are TRBV28 and TRBJ2-3; 9 bases fit TRBD2. This CDR3 spans 18 amino acids. Germline assignment: CDR1 MDHEN and CDR2 SYDVKM. The V gene end was trimmed by 1 base and the J gene end by 4 bases; junction bases not matched to a gene: 12. DNA of the CDR3: TGTGCCAGCAGTTTATTGGCGGGGGGGCGAATTCGGTCAGATACGCAGTATTTT. Translating it yields CASSLLAGGRIRSDTQYF.

In regard to this clone: The junction shows a germline mismatch at one end, possibly a read error. The chain recombines TRBV7-9 with TRBJ1-1, with D maybe TRBD1 (6 bases). The CDR3 is made up of 14 amino acids. Per the germline V gene, CDR1 is SEHNR and CDR2 is FQNEAQ (reference sequence). The CDR3 reads CASTLQGKNAEAFF. CDR3 bases: TGTGCCAGCACCCTACAGGGAAAGAACGCTGAAGCTTTCTTT.

This chain uses TRBV18 with TRBJ2-6; D might be TRBD2 (5 bases). Per germline, CDR1 KGHSH and CDR2 LQKENI. The CDR3 has 16 amino acids. V lost 2 bases, J lost 2 bases, and 10 bases lay in between. The DNA of the CDR3 is TGTGCCAGCTCACCAATCGGGATACCTGGGGCCAACGTCCTGACTTTC. It translates to CASSPIGIPGANVLTF.

This chain connects TRBV2 to TRBJ2-1, with TRBD2 identical over 9 bases. Losses at the gene ends were 7 bases for V and 3 bases for J; bases not matched to a gene: 13. The V gene's germline CDR1 is SNHLY and CDR2 FYNNEI. CDR3 length: 17 amino acids. As DNA, the CDR3 is TGTGCCAGCAACCTTACCCCGACTAGCGGAAGCTACAATGAGCAGTTCTTC. Its translation is CASNLTPTSGSYNEQFF.

The genes are TRBV28 and TRBJ1-5, with D possibly TRBD1 on 5 matching bases. The V gene lost 2 bases and the J gene lost 9 bases, with 14 bases spanning the gap. The germline V gene has CDR1 MDHEN and CDR2 SYDVKM. This CDR3 is built from 14 residues. The CDR3 DNA follows: TGTGCCAGCAGTTTAGGGGGTTACTCGGGGCCCCAGCATTTT. Translating gives CASSLGGYSGPQHF.

The rearrangement links TRBV14 to TRBJ1-1; TRBD1 matches 8 bases. The CDR3 length is 14 residues. With 4 bases clipped from V and 4 bases from J, the junction kept 5 bases outside the gene matches. The germline V gene encodes CDR1 SGHDN and CDR2 FVKESK. The CDR3 here is CASSRQGSGTEAFF. In DNA form, the CDR3 reads TGTGCCAGCAGCCGACAGGGGTCTGGCACTGAAGCTTTCTTT. Full variable domain (rest looked up from reference TRBV14 and TRBJ1-1): EAGVTQFPSHSVIEKGQTVTLRCDPISGHDNLYWYRRVMGKEIKFLLHFVKESKQDESGMPNNRFLAERTGGTYSTLKVQPAELEDSGVYFCASSRQGSGTEAFFGQGTRLTVV.

V and J are TRBV10-3 and TRBJ2-3; 10 bases map to TRBD2. V lost 8 bases and J lost 1; bases outside the gene matches: 6. The CDR3 extends over 15 amino acids. From germline, CDR1 is ENHRY and CDR2 SYGVKD. CDR3 sequence reads: CAISGTSVGTDTQYF. CDR3 nucleotide sequence: TGTGCCATCTCCGGGACTAGCGTTGGCACAGATACGCAGTATTTT.

This chain uses TRBV7-9 with TRBJ1-5; a possible D gene is TRBD1 (5 bases). Germline V gives CDR1 SEHNR, CDR2 FQNEAQ (reference sequence). There are 13 residues in the CDR3. The V end was cut by 5 bases, the J end by 3 bases, with 8 bases between. DNA of the CDR3: TGTGCCAGCAGCCAGGACACCAATCAGCCCCAGCATTTT. This encodes CASSQDTNQPQHF.

J is TRBJ2-3 and V is TRBV11-2; 11 bases align to TRBD2. Per the germline V gene, CDR1 is SGHAT and CDR2 is FQNNGV. This CDR3 region has 19 residues. J was trimmed by 0 bases and V by 7 bases; bases with no gene match: 15. CDR3 region: CASTPRGSGRVVSTDTQYF. The DNA for the CDR3 is TGTGCCAGCACCCCCCGGGGTAGCGGGAGGGTAGTTAGCACAGATACGCAGTATTTT.

Remarks on this clone: This same CDR3 is encoded by further DNA sequences in the sample. The chain employs TRBV19 and TRBJ2-5; 9 nucleotides match TRBD1. CDR1 is LNHDA, CDR2 SQIVND, per germline (reference sequence). The CDR3 sequence is 13 residues long. V shed 3 bases, J shed 5 bases, and the junction held 1 base outside the gene matches. This CDR3 reads CASSIGQGETQYF. CDR3 nucleotide sequence: TGTGCCAGTAGTATCGGACAGGGGGAGACCCAGTACTTC.

The chain uses TRBV21-1 and TRBJ2-7; the table gives TRBD1 as D, unverified against the DNA. TRBV21-1 is tagged as a pseudogene. CDR3 size: 15 residues. CDR3 nucleotide sequence: TGTGCCAGCAGCAAAGGACAGGACAGCTCCTACGAGCAGTACTTC. Encoded protein: CASSKGQDSSYEQYF.

V is TRBV4-1 and J is TRBJ2-1, with D possibly matching TRBD1 (6 bases). This CDR3 spans 17 amino acids. The germline CDR1 and CDR2 sequences are MGHRA and YSYEKL. The V gene lost 0 bases and the J gene lost 3 bases, with 15 bases spanning the gap. As DNA, the CDR3 is TGCGCCAGCAGCCAAGAGTCCGAAACAGGGCTCTACAATGAGCAGTTCTTC. Its protein product is CASSQESETGLYNEQFF.

The genes are TRBV27 and TRBJ2-7; no clear D gene. V gave up 7 bases and J gave up 3 bases, with 19 bases separating them. Per the germline V gene, CDR1 is MNHEY and CDR2 is SMNVEV (reference sequence). The CDR3 consists of 15 residues. The CDR3: CASKVVGELNYEQYF. The CDR3 coding sequence is TGTGCCAGCAAGGTGGTAGGTGAACTTAACTACGAGCAGTACTTC.

This clone was detected once. The V and J genes are TRBV28 and TRBJ1-1; 8 bases are shared with TRBD1. The CDR3 contains 14 residues. The germline V gene encodes CDR1 MDHEN and CDR2 SYDVKM. J gave up 1 base and V 4 bases, and 2 bases lay outside the gene matches. The CDR3 DNA is TGTGCCAGCAGTTGGGACAGGAAGAACACTGAAGCTTTCTTT. It codes for CASSWDRKNTEAFF.

This chain uses TRBV5-1 with TRBJ2-7, with 10 bases aligning to TRBD2. This CDR3 comprises 18 residues. V was clipped by 4 bases and J by 1 base; unmatched bases: 14. CDR1 is SGHRS, CDR2 YFSETQ, per germline. Written as DNA, the CDR3 is TGCGCCAGCAGCCGCACAACTACGACTAGCGGGCGTTCCTACGAGCAGTACTTC. It codes for CASSRTTTTSGRSYEQYF.

The V call is TRBV5-1, the J call TRBJ2-2, with 10 bases identical to TRBD1. The CDR3 length is 17 residues. Germline CDR1 reads SGHRS; CDR2 reads YFSETQ. The trim removed 5 bases at V and 4 bases at J, leaving 11 bases unmatched. The CDR3: CASRGLRTGGRTGELFF. CDR3 in DNA: TGCGCCAGCAGGGGCTTAAGGACAGGGGGGCGCACCGGGGAGCTGTTTTTT.

This rearrangement joins TRBV11-2 to TRBJ2-7; D is unresolved. Germline V lookup: CDR1 SGHAT, CDR2 FQNNGV. The CDR3 has 14 amino acids. With 3 bases removed from V and 7 bases from J, the gap between germline ends came to 16 bases. The chain's CDR3 is CASSFGIAPLEQYF. The CDR3 nucleotides are TGTGCCAGCAGCTTCGGTATAGCACCCCTTGAGCAGTACTTC.